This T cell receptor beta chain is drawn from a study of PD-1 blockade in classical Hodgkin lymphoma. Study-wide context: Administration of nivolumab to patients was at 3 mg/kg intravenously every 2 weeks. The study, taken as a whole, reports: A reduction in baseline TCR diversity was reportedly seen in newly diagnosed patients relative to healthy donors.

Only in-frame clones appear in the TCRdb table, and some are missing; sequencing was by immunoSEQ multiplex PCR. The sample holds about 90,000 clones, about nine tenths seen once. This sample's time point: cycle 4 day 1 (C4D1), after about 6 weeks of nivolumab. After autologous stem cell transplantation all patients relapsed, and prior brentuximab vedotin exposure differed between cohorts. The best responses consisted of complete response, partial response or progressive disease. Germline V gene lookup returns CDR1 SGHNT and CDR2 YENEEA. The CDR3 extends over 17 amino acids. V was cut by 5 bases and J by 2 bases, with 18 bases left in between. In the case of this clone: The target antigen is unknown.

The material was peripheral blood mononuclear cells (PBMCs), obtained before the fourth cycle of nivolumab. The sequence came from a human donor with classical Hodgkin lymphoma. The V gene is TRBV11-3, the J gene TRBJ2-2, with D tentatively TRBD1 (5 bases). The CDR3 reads CASSPRLGLPNTGELFF. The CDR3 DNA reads TGTGCCAGCAGCCCTCGGTTGGGGCTACCAAACACCGGGGAGCTGTTTTTT.